This T cell receptor (beta chain) was sequenced during a study of cytomegalovirus exposure and HLA in healthy donors. About the study: Among roughly 180 million T cells, an earlier analysis found approximately 110 million unique TCR beta sequences. Inside one of the first data releases sat tens of millions of unique TCRs taken from HLA-typed donors. Study results and caveats: The availability of immune exposure information extended only to CMV serostatus. Common viral pathogens were later found to be apparently linked to several of the most significant clusters.

This clone has more than one count but fewer than ten. What it recognizes is unknown. 13 Jbeta primers and 60 Vbeta primers were used for the PCR. The protocol was immunoSEQ multiplex PCR, while the TCRdb copy is restricted to in-frame clones and leaves out a portion. The repertoire has about 130,000 clones, 74% of them found once; the top ten carry less than 7%. Germline assignment: CDR1 MNHEY and CDR2 SMNVEV (reference sequence). V lost 4 bases to trimming and J lost 6 bases, with 13 bases between them. The CDR3 is made up of 15 amino acids. The sequence was collected from a woman in her forties or fifties in good health and CMV-seropositive. The sample consisted of PBMCs. J is TRBJ1-6 and V is TRBV27; D might be TRBD1 (6 bases). CDR3 in DNA: TGTGCCAGCAGTTCCTCTTGGGGGCCTAATTCACCCCTCCACTTT. Translated: CASSSSWGPNSPLHF.